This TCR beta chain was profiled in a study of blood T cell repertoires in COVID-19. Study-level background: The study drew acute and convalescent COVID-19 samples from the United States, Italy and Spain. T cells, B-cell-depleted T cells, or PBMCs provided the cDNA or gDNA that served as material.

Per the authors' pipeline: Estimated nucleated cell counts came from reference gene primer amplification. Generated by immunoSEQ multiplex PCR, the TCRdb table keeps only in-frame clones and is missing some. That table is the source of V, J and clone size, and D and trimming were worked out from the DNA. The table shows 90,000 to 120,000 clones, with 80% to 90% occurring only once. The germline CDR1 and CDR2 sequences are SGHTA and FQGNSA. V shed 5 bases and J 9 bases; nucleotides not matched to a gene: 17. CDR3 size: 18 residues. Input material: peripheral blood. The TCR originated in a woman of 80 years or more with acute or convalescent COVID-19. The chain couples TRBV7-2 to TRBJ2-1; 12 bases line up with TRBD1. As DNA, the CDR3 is TGTGCCAGCAGCATATCCTCCCCGGGACAGGGGGCGCGTGGTGAGCAGTTCTTC. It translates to CASSISSPGQGARGEQFF.